The next 17 T cell receptor beta chains were all read from a single sample in a study of cytomegalovirus exposure and HLA in healthy donors (dated 2017 in TCRdb). Library preparation was by the immunoSEQ multiplex PCR assay. A mixture of 60 forward primers for TCR Vbeta segments and 13 reverse primers for TCR Jbeta segments was used in the multiplex PCR. This immuneACCESS table, as held by TCRdb, lists in-frame sequences with V and J called but not all clones. Of the missing ones, under half trace to an unresolved V gene in checked studies; the others have no known cause. The sample's records list approximately 52,000 clones. The top ten constitute more than 9% of the sample. Sequencing was performed on PBMCs. These receptors were obtained from an older woman in good health and CMV-seropositive.

The genes are TRBV19 and TRBJ2-6; TRBD1 matches at 8 bases. Germline CDR1 and CDR2: LNHDA and SQIVND (reference sequence). V dropped 4 bases and J dropped 3; count of bases not matched to a gene: 2. CDR3 length: 15 residues. In DNA form, the CDR3 reads TGTGCCAGTAGTACGACAGGGGTTGGGGCCAACGTCCTGACTTTC. Translated: CASSTTGVGANVLTF.

V is TRBV5-1 and J is TRBJ2-7, with a weak D call TRBD1 (5 bases). The CDR3 is 13 residues long. V lost 0 bases, J lost 1 base, and 5 bases lay in between. The germline CDR1 and CDR2 sequences are SGHRS and YFSETQ. This CDR3 is CASSLDRSYEQYF. The CDR3 region has the DNA TGCGCCAGCAGCTTGGACAGGTCCTACGAGCAGTACTTC.

For this clone: An end of the junction differs from the germline gene, which may be a read error. The chain combines TRBV10-3 with TRBJ1-6; 9 bases fit TRBD1. The CDR3 loop spans 17 amino acids. Germline loops: CDR1 ENHRY, CDR2 SYGVKD. CDR3 nucleotides: TGTGCCATCAGTGGTTCCCGGGACAGGGCATCAAATTCACACCTCCACTTT. It encodes CAISGSRDRASNSHLHF.

V and J are TRBV18 and TRBJ1-5; D is possibly TRBD1 (6 bases). V was clipped by 1 base and J by 3 bases, with 10 bases between them. The CDR3 spans 15 residues. Germline assignment: CDR1 KGHSH and CDR2 LQKENI. This CDR3 reads CASSPLAGVNQPQHF. In nucleotides, the CDR3 is TGTGCCAGCTCACCACTGGCAGGGGTCAATCAGCCCCAGCATTTT.

The CDR3 DNA reads TGTGCCAGCTCACCCGAAACGGGACAGTATAATTCACCCCTCCACTTT. This encodes CASSPETGQYNSPLHF. The chain uses TRBV18 and TRBJ1-6; 7 nucleotides agree with TRBD1. J gave up 4 bases and V 3 bases, and 6 bases lay outside the gene matches. The CDR3 has 16 residues. Per the germline V gene, CDR1 is KGHSH and CDR2 is LQKENI. Based on the CDR3 plus reference TRBV18 and TRBJ1-6, the full variable domain is NAGVMQNPRHLVRRRGQEARLRCSPMKGHSHVYWYRQLPEEGLKFMVYLQKENIIDESGMPKERFSAEFPKEGPSILRIQQVVRGDSAAYFCASSPETGQYNSPLHFGNGTRLTVT.

The chain recombines TRBV5-1 with TRBJ1-2; 7 nucleotides align to TRBD1. Trimming at V came to 4 bases and at J to 4 bases, leaving 4 bases not matched to a gene. Germline CDR1 reads SGHRS; CDR2 reads YFSETQ. CDR3 size: 13 residues. The CDR3 spells CASSNTGAYGYTF. The CDR3, as DNA: TGCGCCAGCAGCAATACAGGGGCCTATGGCTACACCTTC. The full variable domain, in which reference TRBV5-1 and TRBJ1-2 provide the parts outside the CDR3, is KAGVTQTPRYLIKTRGQQVTLSCSPISGHRSVSWYQQTPGQGLQFLFEYFSETQRNKGNFPGRFSGRQFSNSRSEMNVSTLELGDSALYLCASSNTGAYGYTFGSGTRLTVV.

The rearrangement uses TRBV27 and TRBJ2-7; weak D call: TRBD2 (6 bases). The CDR3 extends over 14 amino acids. The ends were cut back, 4 bases at V and 4 bases at J, with 14 bases in the middle. Germline V gene data show CDR1 as MNHEY and CDR2 as SMNVEV (reference sequence). The CDR3 sequence is CASSYLRGGYEQYF. For the CDR3, the DNA is TGTGCCAGCAGTTACCTAAGAGGAGGGTACGAGCAGTACTTC.

This rearrangement joins TRBV5-1 to TRBJ2-2; D is possibly TRBD1 (5 bases). The CDR3 loop spans 13 amino acids. The V and J ends lost 10 bases and 3 bases respectively, with 13 bases between them. Germline lookup yields CDR1 SGHRS and CDR2 YFSETQ. The CDR3 loop reads CAGKGADTGELFF. CDR3 DNA sequence: TGCGCCGGTAAAGGGGCGGACACCGGGGAGCTGTTTTTT.

The chain combines TRBV11-2 with TRBJ1-1; 8 positions agree with TRBD1. Germline V lookup: CDR1 SGHAT, CDR2 FQNNGV. Trimming cost V 5 bases and J 5 bases; bases outside gene matches: 7. CDR3 length: 14 residues. This CDR3 is CASSLQGAGTEAFF. The CDR3, as DNA: TGTGCCAGCAGCCTCCAGGGGGCAGGGACTGAAGCTTTCTTT.

The V gene is TRBV2, the J gene TRBJ2-7; 10 bases fit TRBD2. This CDR3 spans 15 amino acids. Looked up from germline, CDR1 is SNHLY and CDR2 is FYNNEI. The V segment lost 6 bases and the J segment 0 bases; nucleotides outside the gene matches: 5. CDR3 in DNA: TGTGCCAGCAGGCAACCTAGCGGGGGCTCCTACGAGCAGTACTTC. Its translation: CASRQPSGGSYEQYF.

V and J are TRBV5-4 and TRBJ1-2; D perhaps matches TRBD1 (5 bases). Germline V lookup: CDR1 SGHNT, CDR2 YYREEE (reference sequence). Trimming pared 2 bases from V and 0 bases from J, leaving 14 bases between. The CDR3 is made up of 16 amino acids. CDR3 protein: CASSFQRGAANYGYTF. CDR3 nucleotide sequence: TGTGCCAGCAGCTTCCAACGCGGGGCAGCTAACTATGGCTACACCTTC.

This sequence joins TRBV7-2 and TRBJ2-7; 7 bases align to TRBD2. The CDR3 totals 16 residues. Germline V lookup: CDR1 SGHTA, CDR2 FQGNSA. V shed 4 bases and J 1 base; nucleotides not matched to a gene: 10. The CDR3 sequence: CASSSPGGGGSYEQYF. In DNA, the CDR3 is TGTGCCAGCAGCTCCCCCGGCGGGGGTGGGTCCTACGAGCAGTACTTC.

V gene TRBV6-5 combines with J gene TRBJ1-2, with D uncertain. Germline V gene sequence: CDR1 MNHEY, CDR2 SVGAGI. The CDR3 sequence is 11 residues long. V lost 6 bases, J lost 8 bases, and 10 bases lay in between. The CDR3 sequence: CASRAGAGYTF. The CDR3 region has the DNA TGTGCCAGCAGAGCGGGAGCCGGCTACACCTTC.

The V and J genes are TRBV4-1 and TRBJ1-4, with TRBD1 matching 9 bases. The germline CDR1 and CDR2 sequences are MGHRA and YSYEKL. V shed 1 base and J 2 bases; nucleotides not matched to a gene: 8. There are 18 residues in the CDR3. CDR3 DNA sequence: TGCGCCAGCAGCCAAGCGGGGGACAGGGATTCCACTAATGAAAAACTGTTTTTT. Translated: CASSQAGDRDSTNEKLFF.

The chain combines TRBV6-5 with TRBJ1-2; D remains ambiguous. Germline V CDR1 and CDR2: MNHEY, SVGAGI. This CDR3 has 14 residues. Trimming removed 5 bases at V and 5 bases at J, with 15 bases between. Written as DNA, the CDR3 is TGTGCCAGCAGTGGCCTAAAGGGAGCGTATGGCTACACCTTC. Its translation: CASSGLKGAYGYTF.

The V and J genes are TRBV7-9 and TRBJ1-1; TRBD1 aligns across 7 bases. The CDR3 totals 14 residues. Germline trimming cut 3 bases from V and 3 bases from J; bases unmatched to any gene: 4. Germline loops: CDR1 SEHNR, CDR2 FQNEAQ (reference sequence). Here the CDR3 reads CASSFEGAYTEAFF. DNA for the CDR3: TGTGCCAGCAGCTTTGAGGGGGCGTACACTGAAGCTTTCTTT.

Frequency places this clone as medium-sized (0.01 to 0.1%). This chain links TRBV4-3 with TRBJ1-1; perhaps TRBD1 as D (5 bases). This CDR3 region has 14 residues. Per the germline V gene, CDR1 is LGHNA and CDR2 is YSLEER. Trimming removed 0 bases at V and 5 bases at J, with 10 bases between. CDR3 nucleotides: TGCGCCAGCAGCCAAGATTGGGGGAGGACTGAAGCTTTCTTT. Translation: CASSQDWGRTEAFF.